This entry lists 3 T cell receptor beta chains sequenced from one sample in a study of blood T cell repertoires in COVID-19. The repertoire was sequenced with immunoSEQ multiplex PCR; TCRdb's copy has only in-frame clones and lacks some. This sample has around 120,000 clones; 65% to 85% occur once, and the top ten carry roughly 1.8%. Sequenced sample: peripheral blood. These receptors were obtained from a man in his sixties or seventies with acute or convalescent COVID-19.

The chain is built from TRBV27 and TRBJ1-6; a weak D match, TRBD1 (6 bases). CDR3 length equals 15 residues. Germline CDR1 reads MNHEY; CDR2 reads SMNVEV (reference sequence). V lost 3 bases and J lost 3, with 9 bases in between. The CDR3 DNA reads TGTGCCAGCAGTTTCGGACAGAACTATAATTCACCCCTCCACTTT. Its protein is CASSFGQNYNSPLHF.

The chain is built from TRBV7-9 and TRBJ1-6, with 9 bases that match TRBD1. Per the germline V gene, CDR1 is SEHNR and CDR2 is FQNEAQ (reference sequence). The CDR3 runs to 15 residues. V shed 5 bases, J shed 7 bases, and the junction held 6 bases outside the gene matches. In nucleotides, the CDR3 is TGTGCCAGCAGCCGGCTGACAGGGGGGAATTCACCCCTCCACTTT. It specifies CASSRLTGGNSPLHF.

This chain uses TRBV19 with TRBJ1-1; D is unclear. Germline assignment: CDR1 LNHDA and CDR2 SQIVND (reference sequence). CDR3 length: 14 amino acids. Deletions cut 3 bases from V and 5 bases from J, with 13 bases between. DNA for the CDR3: TGTGCCAGTAGTATGGCCCGTTTGCGGACTGAAGCTTTCTTT. Protein product: CASSMARLRTEAFF.